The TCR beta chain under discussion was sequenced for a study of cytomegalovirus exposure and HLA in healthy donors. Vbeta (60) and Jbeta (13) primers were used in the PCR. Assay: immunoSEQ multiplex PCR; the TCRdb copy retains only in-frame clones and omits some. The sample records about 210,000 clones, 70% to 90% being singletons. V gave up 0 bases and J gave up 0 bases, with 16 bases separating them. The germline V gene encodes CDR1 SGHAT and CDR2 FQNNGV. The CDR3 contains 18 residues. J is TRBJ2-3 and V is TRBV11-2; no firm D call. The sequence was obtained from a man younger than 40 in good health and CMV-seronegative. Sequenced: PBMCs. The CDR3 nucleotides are TGTGCCAGCAGCTTAGACAGGCAATCCCTACCTAGCACAGATACGCAGTATTTT. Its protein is CASSLDRQSLPSTDTQYF. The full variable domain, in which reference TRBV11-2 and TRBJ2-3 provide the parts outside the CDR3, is EAGVAQSPRYKIIEKRQSVAFWCNPISGHATLYWYQQILGQGPKLLIQFQNNGVVDDSQLPKDRFSAERLKGVDSTLKIQPAKLEDSAVYLCASSLDRQSLPSTDTQYFGPGTRLTVL.